The rows below give T cell receptor beta chains drawn from one sample of a study of Ad26.COV2.S vaccination and SARS-CoV-2 variants. Profiled with immunoSEQ multiplex PCR; TCRdb holds only in-frame clones, not every one. Here the sample spans about 350,000 clones, 86% being singletons. The input for sequencing was peripheral blood, taken in a trial of Ad26.COV2.S vaccine versus placebo. All receptors come from a person between 18 and 59 years old who received the Ad26.COV2.S COVID-19 vaccine or a placebo. The CDR3 runs from the conserved cysteine through the conserved F or W. A D gene is named only where the DNA matches it firmly. Size values are once, few and many counts, or a class for expanded clones, and some rows have none.

>TRBV19|NA|TRBJ1-2|NA
TGTGCCAGTAGTATCCAGGGGACTCTTGTGGGATTTAACTATGGCTACACCTTC
CASSIQGTLVGFNYGYTF
>TRBV12-5|NA|TRBJ1-1|NA
NA
CASGLAQAGEAFF
>TRBV15|TRBD2|TRBJ2-7|NA
TGTGCCACCAGCACTCGGACTAGCCGGGGGAACGAGCAGTACTTC
CATSTRTSRGNEQYF
>TRBV7-3|NA|TRBJ2-3|NA
TGTGCCAGCAGCTTACGAGGGGGCACAGATACGCAGTATTTT
CASSLRGGTDTQYF
>TRBV19|TRBD1|TRBJ2-7|NA
TGTGCCAGTAGTAAGGGGACAGGGGCATCCTACGAGCAGTACTTC
CASSKGTGASYEQYF
>TRBV28|NA|TRBJ1-5|NA
TGTGCCAGCAATCTGGGGCAGGGGAGACAGCCCCAGCATTTT
CASNLGQGRQPQHF
>TRBV7-2|TRBD1|TRBJ1-6|NA
TGTGCCAGCAGCTTATACCAACAGGGGGGGGTGTCCTATAATTCACCCCTCCACTTT
CASSLYQQGGVSYNSPLHF
>TRBV6-5|NA|TRBJ2-7|NA
TGTGCCAGCAGCCCGCCCTTATCCTACGAGCAGTACTTC
CASSPPLSYEQYF
>TRBV19|NA|TRBJ1-5|NA
TGTGCCAGTAGTATAGGGGGAGCAACCCATCAGCCCCAGCATTTT
CASSIGGATHQPQHF
>TRBV7-8|NA|TRBJ1-5|once
TGTGCCAGCAGCCCGACGGGACAAATAAATCAGCCCCAGCATTTT
CASSPTGQINQPQHF
>TRBV6-6|TRBD2|TRBJ2-1|NA
TGTGCCAGCAGTTACCAACTAGCGGGGCGGGGGCAGTTCTTC
CASSYQLAGRGQFF
>TRBV7-7|TRBD1|TRBJ2-2|NA
TGTGCCAGCAGCCGTGGCAGGGACAGAAACACCGGGGAGCTGTTTTTT
CASSRGRDRNTGELFF
>TRBV5-4|NA|TRBJ2-3|NA
TGTGCCAGCAGCTTGTATTCTGGCGGAAGCACAGATACGCAGTATTTT
CASSLYSGGSTDTQYF
>TRBV5-1|NA|TRBJ2-1|NA
TGCGCCAGCAGCTTAAACGATGAGCAGTTCTTC
CASSLNDEQFF
>TRBV2|NA|TRBJ1-1|NA
TGTGCCAGCAGTTGGCACACTGAAGCTTTCTTT
CASSWHTEAFF
>TRBV7-9|TRBD1|TRBJ1-1|NA
TGTGCCAGCAGCCCCCATGAAATATCTACAGGGGCCACTGAAGCTTTCTTT
CASSPHEISTGATEAFF
>TRBV6-4|NA|TRBJ1-1|NA
TGTGCCAGCAGTGGGACGGGCGGGGAAGCTTTCTTT
CASSGTGGEAFF
>TRBV4-2|NA|TRBJ2-3|NA
TGTGCCAGCAGCTCCATTAGCGGTAGCACAGATACGCAGTATTTT
CASSSISGSTDTQYF
>TRBV25-1|NA|TRBJ1-2|NA
TGTGCCAGCAGTGAATTTGAAGGTCCTTCTCTTGGCTACACCTTC
CASSEFEGPSLGYTF
>TRBV3-1/TRBV3-2|NA|TRBJ1-1|NA
TGTGCCAGCAGGCCGCACAGGGTGAACACTGAAGCTTTCTTT
CASRPHRVNTEAFF
>TRBV3-1/TRBV3-2|NA|TRBJ2-1|NA
TGTGCCAGCAGCCAACTTCCGGCGGGGTGGCGAAATGAGCAGTTCTTC
CASSQLPAGWRNEQFF
>TRBV4-3|NA|TRBJ1-5|NA
TGCGCCAGCAGCCAAGATTGGATGGACAATCAGCCCCAGCATTTT
CASSQDWMDNQPQHF
>TRBV7-2|TRBD1|TRBJ2-7|NA
TGTGCCAGCAGCGGGGACAGAACTTTGGACTCCTACGAGCAGTACTTC
CASSGDRTLDSYEQYF
>TRBV30|TRBD1|TRBJ1-4|NA
TGTGCCTGGAGTGTCATGCGGGACAGGGGAAGGAGGACTAATGAAAAACTGTTTTTT
CAWSVMRDRGRRTNEKLFF
>TRBV24-1|NA|TRBJ1-2|NA
TGTGCCACCAGCAGGGGCGTCAGCGGCTACACCTTC
CATSRGVSGYTF
>TRBV12-3/TRBV12-4|NA|TRBJ2-2|NA
TGTGCCAGCTCTTGGGTGACCGGGGAGCTGTTTTTT
CASSWVTGELFF
>TRBV10-3|NA|TRBJ1-2|NA
TGTGCCATCAGTGGGGACATTAACTATGGCTACACCTTC
CAISGDINYGYTF
>TRBV4-2|NA|TRBJ2-1|NA
TGTGCCAGCAGCCAAGATCTAGGCCTGGCCTACAATGAGCAGTTCTTC
CASSQDLGLAYNEQFF
>TRBV9|TRBD1|TRBJ1-4|once
TGTGCCAGCAGCAAAACCTCGACAGGGATCGGTGAAAAACTGTTTTTT
CASSKTSTGIGEKLFF
>TRBV6-5|NA|TRBJ2-5|NA
TGTGCCAGCACTACCTGGGACCAAGAGACCCAGTACTTC
CASTTWDQETQYF
>TRBV29-1|TRBD1|TRBJ2-2|NA
TGCAGCGTAGACAGGGCAACGAACACCGGGGAGCTGTTTTTT
CSVDRATNTGELFF
>TRBV5-5|NA|TRBJ1-5|NA
TGTGCCAGCAGCCAAGGGACTAAGGGTCAGCCCCAGCATTTT
CASSQGTKGQPQHF
>TRBV11-2|NA|TRBJ2-1|once
TGTGCCAGCAGCATGGCGACTCGGACTCGTCACAATGAGCAGTTCTTC
CASSMATRTRHNEQFF
>TRBV6-5|TRBD1|TRBJ2-7|NA
TGTGCCAGCGATGCCGGGACAGTTCCTAACTACGAGCAGTACTTC
CASDAGTVPNYEQYF
>TRBV24-1|NA|TRBJ1-5|NA
TGTGCCACCAGTGATGCTAGCAATCAGCCCCAGCATTTT
CATSDASNQPQHF
>TRBV6-6|TRBD1|TRBJ1-5|NA
TGTGCCAGCAGTACTACAGGGGAGAAGCCCCAGCATTTT
CASSTTGEKPQHF
>TRBV18|TRBD1|TRBJ2-5|NA
TGTGCCAGCTCACGGGACAGAAGTCAAGAGACCCAGTACTTC
CASSRDRSQETQYF
>TRBV7-9|TRBD2|TRBJ2-5|NA
TGTGCCAGCAGCTTGGAAGCGGGGGATCTCGGGACCCAGTACTTC
CASSLEAGDLGTQYF
>TRBV28|NA|TRBJ1-5|NA
TGTGCCAGCAGTTTAAGGACAGATAGCAATCAGCCCCAGCATTTT
CASSLRTDSNQPQHF
>TRBV23-1|NA|TRBJ1-3|NA
TGCGCCGCACTAGGGGCCCCTGGAAACACCATATATTTT
CAALGAPGNTIYF
>TRBV19|NA|TRBJ1-5|NA
TGTGCCAGTAGTCCGACCGTATCTAGCAATCAGCCCCAGCATTTT
CASSPTVSSNQPQHF
>TRBV27|NA|TRBJ2-3|NA
TGTGCCAGCAGTTTATTTGCGGGGAACACAGATACGCAGTATTTT
CASSLFAGNTDTQYF
>TRBV30|NA|TRBJ2-3|NA
TGTGCCTGGAGTGTGGGAGGTTTTCGTAGCACAGATACGCAGTATTTT
CAWSVGGFRSTDTQYF
>TRBV5-4|TRBD2|TRBJ2-1|NA
TGTGCCAGCAGCTTGGCCGGGGGGGCGAGATACAATGAGCAGTTCTTC
CASSLAGGARYNEQFF
>TRBV3-1/TRBV3-2|TRBD1|TRBJ1-3|NA
TGTGCCAGCAGCCGAAGAACAGGGGGCGCGAGTGGAAACACCATATATTTT
CASSRRTGGASGNTIYF
>TRBV21-1|NA|TRBJ1-5|few
TGTGCCAGCACCCCGTCGAATCAGCCCCAGCATTTT
CASTPSNQPQHF
>TRBV7-2|TRBD2|TRBJ2-7|NA
TGTGCCAGCAGCTTGGGGACTAGGGTCTACGAGCAGTACTTC
CASSLGTRVYEQYF
>TRBV6-6|TRBD1|TRBJ1-1|NA
TGTGCCAGCATTCCGGGACAGGGGGCGAACACTGAAGCTTTCTTT
CASIPGQGANTEAFF
>TRBV30|TRBD1|TRBJ1-1|NA
TGTGCCTGGAGGACTGGGCAGGGGGCCACTGAAGCTTTCTTT
CAWRTGQGATEAFF
>TRBV10-3|NA|TRBJ1-1|NA
TGTGCCATCAGTGACGACGAATCGCGGGCTGAAGCTTTCTTT
CAISDDESRAEAFF
>TRBV7-3|NA|TRBJ2-7|NA
TGTGCCAGCAGCTCGGGACCGAGAGGTTACGAGCAGTACTTC
CASSSGPRGYEQYF
>TRBV5-1|NA|TRBJ2-5|NA
TGCGCCAGTCATCTAGCGAACCAAGAGACCCAGTACTTC
CASHLANQETQYF
>TRBV6-2/TRBV6-3|NA|TRBJ2-1|NA
TGTGCCAGCAGCATGACTAGTGGGGGGCAGTTCTTC
CASSMTSGGQFF
>TRBV7-9|NA|TRBJ2-7|NA
TGTGCCAGCAGCGCAGGGGACTCATACGAGCAGTACTTC
CASSAGDSYEQYF
>TRBV2|NA|TRBJ2-1|NA
TGTGCCAGCCGCTTGGGACCCGATTTAGAGCAGTTCTTC
CASRLGPDLEQFF
>TRBV27|NA|TRBJ2-2|few
TGTGCCAGCAGTTTATTTGGGACCATCGGGGAGCTGTTTTTT
CASSLFGTIGELFF
>TRBV9|NA|TRBJ2-3|once
TGTGCCAGCAGCGTAGGGCGGGGGCGATACACAGATACGCAGTATTTT
CASSVGRGRYTDTQYF
>TRBV24-1|TRBD2|TRBJ2-1|NA
TGTGCCACCAGTGACTCTAGCGGGAGGAGGAGCAATGAGCAGTTCTTC
CATSDSSGRRSNEQFF